This T cell receptor (beta chain) derives from a study of blood T cell repertoires in COVID-19. The wider study: Spain, Italy and the United States supplied samples that represented acute and convalescent COVID-19. PBMCs, B-cell-depleted T cells, or T cells provided the cDNA or gDNA that made up the material.

Enrolled through a virtual design, the participants were between about 18 and 100 years of age and came from some 25 US areas. Original methodology: How many nucleated cells were present was estimated from reference gene primer amplification. Profiled with immunoSEQ multiplex PCR; TCRdb holds only in-frame clones, not every one. The D gene and trimming were derived from the DNA, and the V and J assignments and clone size from that table. In the table there are about 210,000 clones, more than 70% of which are singletons. CDR1 is SGHRS, CDR2 YFSETQ, per germline. V dropped 3 bases and J dropped 0 bases, with 6 bases sitting between them. The CDR3 length is 13 residues.

V usage is TRBV5-1 and J usage is TRBJ2-5; D is ambiguous. The sequence was collected from a man aged 25-40 years with acute COVID-19. Sequencing input: PBMCs or T cells enriched from blood (not recorded which). CDR3 amino acids: CASSSLYQETQYF. CDR3 bases: TGCGCCAGCAGCTCCTTATACCAAGAGACCCAGTACTTC.